This T cell receptor beta chain is from a study of PD-1 blockade in classical Hodgkin lymphoma. The CDR3 is 15 amino acids. The ends lost 3 bases at V and 4 bases at J; junction bases unmatched: 5. The germline V gene has CDR1 SGHRS and CDR2 YFSETQ. Every patient had relapsed following autologous stem cell transplantation, and cohorts differed in brentuximab vedotin exposure. The method was immunoSEQ multiplex PCR; TCRdb's version includes in-frame clones alone and lacks a portion of them. Of 100,000 or so clones detected, 85% to 90% appear once; the ten largest clones hold 6.5% to 7.5%. The source is a human donor with classical Hodgkin lymphoma. The V and J genes are TRBV5-1 and TRBJ1-1; the match to TRBD1 covers 11 bases. The sequences come from peripheral blood mononuclear cells (PBMCs), collected before the second cycle of nivolumab. The CDR3 DNA reads TGCGCCAGCAGCTGGACAGGGGGCCTGAGCACTGAAGCTTTCTTT. It specifies CASSWTGGLSTEAFF.